Described below is a single T cell receptor (delta chain) sequence and its context. Its antigen is not identified. The CDR3 consists of 24 residues. Per germline, CDR1 TSWWSYY and CDR2 QGS. Trimming shortened V by 3 bases and J by 0 bases, and 38 bases separated the two germline ends. Alphabeta T cells were depleted, then CD3+ Vdelta1+ Vdelta2- thymocytes were FACS-sorted. The source of the sample is a study of Vδ1+ human thymocytes. RNA was extracted from the cells and then reverse transcribed. Pooled V-gene forward primers with one constant-region reverse primer generated the CDR3 amplicons by multiplex PCR. TCRdb repeated clone calling on the multiplex PCR reads with CATT. The repertoire includes tens of thousands of delta-chain clones, about 15% of them detected once, and under 0.55% sits in the top ten. Overall study findings and caveats: Unlike peripheral blood Vdelta1+ controls, thymic delta-chain sequences included about 20% Vdelta2 and few Vdelta3. Highly polyclonal TRG and TRD repertoires with Gaussian CDR3 length distributions appeared in thymus. Bulk repertoire data may be misinterpreted because of unexpected Vdelta2 sequences.

V gene TRDV1 combines with J gene TRDJ1; a weak D match, TRDD3 (5 bases). This receptor was identified in a boy younger than two who had congenital heart surgery. The sequenced material came from Vdelta1+ gamma-delta thymocytes from the thymus. This sample's subset: FACS-sorted CD3+ TCRalphabeta- TCRVdelta1+ TCRVdelta2- thymocytes. CDR3: CALGDLKASLVLVRHQLYTDKLIF. The CDR3, as DNA: TGTGCTCTTGGGGACCTCAAGGCCTCCCTAGTACTGGTCAGGCATCAATTGTACACCGATAAACTCATCTTT.